This T cell receptor beta chain was profiled in a study of PD-1 blockade in classical Hodgkin lymphoma. V lost 5 bases, J lost 3 bases, and 15 bases stayed unmatched. This CDR3 has 17 amino acids. Germline CDR1 and CDR2: MDHEN and SYDVKM. Whole-study results and caveats: Any patient who commenced nivolumab under 1 year after ASCT was excluded.

Repertoires were generated with immunoSEQ multiplex PCR, while TCRdb's copy carries only in-frame clones and drops some. The table has about 85,000 clones, about nine tenths seen once. With no exception, relapse followed autologous stem cell transplantation in all patients, and brentuximab vedotin exposure varied. On this clone: No antigen is known for it.

The chain links TRBV28 to TRBJ1-2, with 7 bases fitting TRBD1. The sequenced sample was peripheral blood mononuclear cells (PBMCs), obtained before the second cycle of nivolumab. This receptor was taken from a human donor with classical Hodgkin lymphoma. The CDR3, as DNA: TGTGCCAGCAGTCCCACCCGCCGACAGGGTACGGACTATGGCTACACCTTC. Protein sequence: CASSPTRRQGTDYGYTF.